This T cell receptor beta chain derives from a study of blood T cell repertoires in COVID-19. Across the whole study: Donors in the United States, Italy and Spain gave samples during acute or convalescent COVID-19. T cells, B-cell-depleted T cells, or PBMCs supplied cDNA or gDNA.

As to this clone: The sample holds other DNA sequences that translate to the same CDR3.

The germline V gene encodes CDR1 LNHNV and CDR2 YYDKDF (reference sequence). Trimming removed 3 bases from V and 0 bases from J; junction bases left unmatched: 5. The CDR3 spans 15 residues. In the authors' workflow: How many nucleated cells were present was estimated from reference gene primer amplification. Using immunoSEQ multiplex PCR, the repertoire was profiled, and TCRdb retains in-frame clones only, with some absent. V and J calls and clone size are copied from that table; D and trimming were computed from the DNA. The sample contains 250,000 to 300,000 clones, 88% of which appear only once. The TCR originated in a woman between 40 and 55 years old who had recovered from COVID-19. V and J are TRBV15 and TRBJ2-7; TRBD2 matches 7 bases. Sequences were obtained from peripheral blood. CDR3: CATSRGRGSSYEQYF. CDR3 bases: TGTGCCACCAGCAGGGGCCGCGGGAGCTCCTACGAGCAGTACTTC.